The 8 T cell receptor beta chains below were found in one sample sequenced in a study of shared clonotypes between healthy human individuals. Naive CD8 cells, CD45RO-negative and positively selected for CCR7, excluded terminally differentiated effector memory CD45RA+ cells. Clones were read by immunoSEQ multiplex PCR, and TCRdb kept only the in-frame ones, dropping some. The sample holds 600,000 or so clones; 95% to 98% are singletons and the top ten take 0.3%. Sequences were obtained from naive CD8+ T cells sorted from blood. The receptor source for this set is a man aged 25 to 40 in good health.

Of note for this clone: A read error may account for a junction end that differs from germline. The V and J genes are TRBV15 and TRBJ1-2, with D perhaps TRBD1 (5 bases). Germline CDR1 is LNHNV and CDR2 is YYDKDF (reference sequence). The CDR3 runs to 15 residues. CDR3 sequence reads: CATSRDGVGGDGHTF. The CDR3 DNA reads as TGTGCCACCAGCAGAGATGGGGTGGGGGGTGATGGCCACACCTTC.

The rearrangement joins TRBV28 to TRBJ1-5; D remains unclear. Trimming took off 5 bases at V and 8 bases at J, with 7 bases between the two ends. Germline assignment: CDR1 MDHEN and CDR2 SYDVKM. This CDR3 spans 11 amino acids. The CDR3: CASSMVEPQHF. The CDR3, as DNA: TGTGCCAGCAGTATGGTGGAGCCCCAGCATTTT.

The chain joins TRBV2 to TRBJ1-2, with D possibly being TRBD1 (6 bases). V dropped 4 bases and J dropped 8 bases, with 23 bases sitting between them. CDR3 length: 16 residues. Germline CDR1 is SNHLY and CDR2 is FYNNEI. The chain's CDR3 is CASSASTRTEPMGYTF. The CDR3 coding sequence is TGTGCCAGCAGTGCCTCTACCCGGACAGAACCTATGGGCTACACCTTC.

J is TRBJ2-7 and V is TRBV7-2, with 9 bases identical to TRBD2. J gave up 0 bases and V 1 base, and 10 bases lay outside the gene matches. This CDR3 is 18 amino acids long. Germline V lookup: CDR1 SGHTA, CDR2 FQGNSA. CDR3 sequence reads: CASSLDDSGSITSYEQYF. The CDR3 DNA is TGTGCCAGCAGCTTAGATGATAGCGGGAGCATTACCTCCTACGAGCAGTACTTC.

The chain couples TRBV6-5 to TRBJ1-2; D remains unclear. The germline V and J ends were trimmed by 8 bases and 8 bases, with 18 bases remaining between them. Germline V gene lookup returns CDR1 MNHEY and CDR2 SVGAGI. CDR3 size: 13 residues. Written as DNA, the CDR3 is TGTGCCAGCTCCTACAACTGGAAGCGGGGCTACACCTTC. Its translation is CASSYNWKRGYTF.

The chain uses TRBV28 and TRBJ1-5, with 8 nucleotides matching TRBD1. Germline CDR1 MDHEN, CDR2 SYDVKM. Trimming at V came to 7 bases and at J to 5 bases, leaving 10 bases not matched to a gene. There are 15 residues in the CDR3. CDR3 sequence: CASTSGQGFYQPQHF. In DNA, the CDR3 is TGTGCCAGCACCTCAGGACAGGGCTTTTATCAGCCCCAGCATTTT.

The gene calls are TRBV18 and TRBJ2-7, with 9 bases fitting TRBD2. The CDR3 is 14 amino acids. Germline V gene data show CDR1 as KGHSH and CDR2 as LQKENI. Trimming at V came to 1 base and at J to 3 bases, leaving 1 base not matched to a gene. The CDR3 loop is CASSPRSGSYEQYF. Written as DNA, the CDR3 is TGTGCCAGCTCACCACGTAGCGGGAGCTACGAGCAGTACTTC. The entire variable domain, with the rest obtained from reference TRBV18 and TRBJ2-7, is as follows: NAGVMQNPRHLVRRRGQEARLRCSPMKGHSHVYWYRQLPEEGLKFMVYLQKENIIDESGMPKERFSAEFPKEGPSILRIQQVVRGDSAAYFCASSPRSGSYEQYFGPGTRLTVT.

The V gene is TRBV28, the J gene TRBJ2-7, with D maybe TRBD2 (5 bases). This CDR3 has 14 residues. Per the germline V gene, CDR1 is MDHEN and CDR2 is SYDVKM. The V gene lost 3 bases and the J gene lost 6 bases, with 15 bases spanning the gap. CDR3 DNA: TGTGCCAGCAGTTTTCGGGGTGGGCTGGCCGAGCAGTACTTC. Its translation is CASSFRGGLAEQYF.